Shown below are 21 T cell receptor beta chains from a single sample sequenced in a study of cytomegalovirus exposure and HLA in healthy donors. Primers: 60 Vbeta forward and 13 Jbeta reverse. The data were produced by immunoSEQ multiplex PCR, yet TCRdb's version contains in-frame clones alone and is incomplete. The sample has some 200,000 clones; approximately 83% are singletons. Input material: PBMCs. These receptors all stem from a boy under 10 years old in good health and CMV-seronegative.

The chain joins TRBV27 to TRBJ1-2, with 12 bases aligning to TRBD1. Trimming at V came to 1 base and at J to 8 bases, leaving 8 bases not matched to a gene. The CDR3 has 16 residues. Germline V gene lookup returns CDR1 MNHEY and CDR2 SMNVEV (reference sequence). The CDR3 coding sequence is TGTGCCAGCAGTTTATTCCCCGGGACAGGGGGCCGCGGCTACACCTTC. Its translation: CASSLFPGTGGRGYTF.

V and J are TRBV7-2 and TRBJ2-5, with D possibly being TRBD2 (6 bases). V was trimmed by 5 bases and J by 2 bases, leaving 18 bases between them. Germline CDR1 reads SGHTA; CDR2 reads FQGNSA. The CDR3 covers 16 residues. CDR3 nucleotide sequence: TGTGCCAGCAGCCCTCTTGGGCGGGGTATACAAGAGACCCAGTACTTC. Translation: CASSPLGRGIQETQYF.

Only a few counts were recorded for this clone. This rearrangement joins TRBV6-5 to TRBJ1-2; 7 bases line up with TRBD1. The CDR3 loop spans 16 amino acids. V lost 0 bases and J lost 0; bases outside the gene matches: 4. The germline CDR1 and CDR2 sequences are MNHEY and SVGAGI. The CDR3 here is CASSYSTGIANYGYTF. DNA for the CDR3: TGTGCCAGCAGTTACTCGACAGGGATAGCTAACTATGGCTACACCTTC.

The chain employs TRBV7-2 and TRBJ2-7, with 8 bases matching TRBD2. V gave up 6 bases and J gave up 5 bases; unmatched junction bases: 6. This CDR3 comprises 13 residues. Per germline, CDR1 SGHTA and CDR2 FQGNSA. DNA of the CDR3: TGTGCCAGCAGATCGGGGGGGCAGAACGAGCAGTACTTC. Residues: CASRSGGQNEQYF.

The genes are TRBV7-9 and TRBJ2-1; no clear D. V was shortened by 6 bases and J by 8 bases, with 14 bases between the two germline ends. The CDR3 length is 13 residues. Looked up from germline, CDR1 is SEHNR and CDR2 is FQNEAQ (reference sequence). The CDR3 sequence: CASSLAISDEQFF. CDR3 DNA: TGTGCCAGCAGTCTTGCCATCTCAGATGAGCAGTTCTTC. The full variable domain, in which reference TRBV7-9 and TRBJ2-1 provide the parts outside the CDR3, is DTGVSQNPRHKITKRGQNVTFRCDPISEHNRLYWYRQTLGQGPEFLTYFQNEAQLEKSRLLSDRFSAERPKGSFSTLEIQRTEQGDSAMYLCASSLAISDEQFFGPGTRLTVL.

The V gene is TRBV11-2, the J gene TRBJ1-4; 7 positions match TRBD1. V shed 4 bases, J shed 2 bases, and the junction held 10 bases outside the gene matches. The germline gives CDR1 SGHAT, CDR2 FQNNGV. CDR3 length: 17 amino acids. In DNA form, the CDR3 reads TGTGCCAGCAGCTCCGTAACAGGGGCGCCGACTAATGAAAAACTGTTTTTT. Translating gives CASSSVTGAPTNEKLFF.

This rearrangement joins TRBV9 to TRBJ2-7; D is possibly TRBD2 (6 bases). Looked up from germline, CDR1 is SGDLS and CDR2 is YYNGEE. The V end lost 3 bases, the J end lost 7 bases, and 20 bases lay between the germline ends. The length of the CDR3 is 15 residues. This CDR3 reads CASSANSGLDREQYF. The CDR3 DNA follows: TGTGCCAGCAGCGCCAATAGCGGCCTCGATCGGGAGCAGTACTTC.

The rearrangement uses TRBV5-1 and TRBJ1-5; the match to TRBD1 covers 9 bases. The CDR3 loop spans 15 amino acids. V shed 4 bases and J 4 bases; nucleotides not matched to a gene: 6. Germline V CDR1 and CDR2: SGHRS, YFSETQ. The CDR3 region is CASSEQGAYNQPQHF. The DNA of the CDR3 is TGCGCCAGCAGCGAACAGGGGGCGTATAATCAGCCCCAGCATTTT.

This clone was recorded a few times. The genes are TRBV25-1 and TRBJ1-1; D is perhaps TRBD1 (6 bases). V lost 3 bases and J 5 bases, leaving 7 bases between the germline ends. The CDR3 has 12 amino acids. Germline CDR1 reads MGHDK; CDR2 reads SYGVNS. CDR3 region: CASSDQGTEAFF. DNA of the CDR3: TGTGCCAGCAGTGATCAGGGGACTGAAGCTTTCTTT. The full variable domain, completed using reference TRBV25-1 and TRBJ1-1, is EADIYQTPRYLVIGTGKKITLECSQTMGHDKMYWYQQDPGMELHLIHYSYGVNSTEKGDLSSESTVSRIRTEHFPLTLESARPSHTSQYLCASSDQGTEAFFGQGTRLTVV.

This chain joins TRBV5-5 and TRBJ1-2, with no clear D. Germline lookup yields CDR1 SGHKS and CDR2 YYEKEE (reference sequence). The V gene lost 2 bases and the J gene lost 9 bases, with 14 bases spanning the gap. This CDR3 spans 13 amino acids. CDR3: CASSLGQLGSYTF. In DNA form, the CDR3 reads TGTGCCAGCAGCTTAGGTCAGTTGGGCAGCTACACCTTC.

The V and J genes are TRBV5-1 and TRBJ2-1; TRBD1 matches 7 bases. The V gene end was trimmed by 1 base and the J gene end by 6 bases; junction bases not matched to a gene: 13. The CDR3 has 17 amino acids. CDR1 and CDR2 (germline): SGHRS, YFSETQ. This CDR3 is CASSLSMGARGSNEQFF. CDR3 coding DNA: TGCGCCAGCAGCTTGTCGATGGGTGCCAGGGGGAGCAATGAGCAGTTCTTC.

This chain joins TRBV6-5 and TRBJ2-7; perhaps TRBD2 as D (5 bases). This CDR3 comprises 11 residues. V was clipped by 8 bases and J by 3 bases, with 8 bases between them. Germline lookup yields CDR1 MNHEY and CDR2 SVGAGI. The CDR3 spells CASGESYEQYF. The CDR3 DNA is TGTGCCAGCGGGGAGAGCTACGAGCAGTACTTC.

The chain carries TRBV5-1 and TRBJ1-1, with unresolved D. CDR3 length equals 11 residues. CDR1 and CDR2 from the germline V gene are SGHRS and YFSETQ. Between the trimmed V and J ends, which lost 0 bases and 7 bases, there was a span of 4 bases. The CDR3: CASSLDSEAFF. In DNA form, the CDR3 reads TGCGCCAGCAGCTTGGACAGTGAAGCTTTCTTT.

V usage is TRBV25-1 and J usage is TRBJ1-1, with D tentatively TRBD1 (6 bases). The CDR3 sequence is 13 residues long. In germline, CDR1 is MGHDK, CDR2 SYGVNS. Trimming removed 7 bases from V and 0 bases from J, with 9 bases in between. Written as DNA, the CDR3 is TGTGCCAGCAAGGGGACACTGAACACTGAAGCTTTCTTT. Translation: CASKGTLNTEAFF.

The chain has TRBV6-5 and TRBJ1-3; D not resolved. Trimming took off 6 bases at V and 1 base at J, with 7 bases between the two ends. Germline CDR1 reads MNHEY; CDR2 reads SVGAGI. The CDR3 contains 13 residues. The CDR3 loop reads CASREWSGNTIYF. The CDR3 DNA sequence: TGTGCCAGCAGAGAGTGGTCTGGAAACACCATATATTTT.

This clone was counted only a few times. This chain links TRBV21-1 with TRBJ2-7; TRBD1 was called by the table and not checked on the DNA. TRBV21-1 is recorded as a pseudogene. CDR3 size: 18 residues. The CDR3 bases are TGTGCCAGCAGCAAAGAGGTCTTGGTCGGGACAGACTCCTACGAGCAGTACTTC. It yields the protein CASSKEVLVGTDSYEQYF.

The genes are TRBV7-9 and TRBJ1-1; TRBD1 agrees at 7 bases. The germline gives CDR1 SEHNR, CDR2 FQNEAQ (reference sequence). The trim removed 9 bases at V and 6 bases at J, leaving 10 bases unmatched. This CDR3 is 13 amino acids long. CDR3 amino acids: CASSKTGASEAFF. CDR3 coding DNA: TGTGCCAGTTCGAAAACAGGGGCTTCTGAAGCTTTCTTT.

In this sample, this clone turned up once. This chain connects TRBV9 to TRBJ2-6, with D possibly TRBD1 on 5 matching bases. The CDR3 is 18 residues long. Trimming pared 0 bases from V and 0 bases from J, leaving 13 bases between. The germline V gene encodes CDR1 SGDLS and CDR2 YYNGEE. DNA for the CDR3: TGTGCCAGCAGCGTAGGTGGCAGGGCAGGCTCTGGGGCCAACGTCCTGACTTTC. Protein product: CASSVGGRAGSGANVLTF.

The rearrangement links TRBV18 to TRBJ1-1; TRBD1 agrees at 8 bases. Per the germline V gene, CDR1 is KGHSH and CDR2 is LQKENI. J lost 0 bases, V lost 3 bases, and 18 bases had no gene match. The CDR3 consists of 20 residues. The CDR3 coding sequence is TGTGCCAGCTCACCGAGGAATGAACATGCGGCAGGGGGCATGAACACTGAAGCTTTCTTT. It translates to CASSPRNEHAAGGMNTEAFF.

As regards this clone: Germline is not matched at one junction end, which may reflect a read error. The chain combines TRBV7-9 with TRBJ1-3; 7 bases are shared with TRBD1. The CDR3 contains 15 residues. Germline loops: CDR1 SEHNR, CDR2 FQNEAQ (reference sequence). DNA for the CDR3: TGTTCCAGCAGAGAGGACAGGAACTCTGGAAACACCATATATTTT. Protein: CSSREDRNSGNTIYF.

As for this clone: The same CDR3 arises from other DNA sequences in this sample as well. The rearrangement joins TRBV29-1 to TRBJ2-3; tentatively, D is TRBD2 (6 bases). CDR1 and CDR2 (germline): SQVTM, ANQGSEA. The V gene lost 3 bases and the J gene lost 3 bases, with 13 bases spanning the gap. The CDR3 is 14 residues long. CDR3: CSVEWGVGTDTQYF. The CDR3 DNA sequence: TGCAGCGTTGAGTGGGGGGTTGGTACAGATACGCAGTATTTT.